Presented here are 27 T cell receptor beta chains from one specimen sequenced in a study of shared clonotypes between healthy human individuals. Naive CD8 cells lacked CD45RO and underwent positive selection for CCR7, leaving out terminally differentiated effector memory CD45RA+ cells. The method was immunoSEQ multiplex PCR; TCRdb's version includes in-frame clones alone and lacks a portion of them. Of some 580,000 clones listed, more than 95% were seen once; the top ten hold approximately 0.3%. The sequencing sample was made of naive CD8+ T cells sorted from blood. The receptor set was obtained from a man in his thirties or forties in good health.

In the case of this clone: An end of the junction differs from the germline gene, which may be a read error. The genes are TRBV13 and TRBJ2-6; 10 bases are a match to TRBD2. Germline CDR1 is PRHDT and CDR2 is FYEKMQ (reference sequence). This CDR3 is built from 19 residues. Here the CDR3 DNA reads TGTGCCAGCAGTTTAGACACGGGACTAGCGCACTCTGGGGCCAACGTCCTGACTTTC. It specifies CASSLDTGLAHSGANVLTF. Full variable domain (outside the CDR3, taken from reference TRBV13 and TRBJ2-6): AAGVIQSPRHLIKEKRETATLKCYPIPRHDTVYWYQQGPGQDPQFLISFYEKMQSDKGSIPDRFSAQQFSDYHSELNMSSLELGDSALYFCASSLDTGLAHSGANVLTFGAGSRLTVL.

The chain is built from TRBV11-2 and TRBJ2-1; 7 bases agree with TRBD2. Trimming took 6 bases from V and 4 from J; bases not matched to a gene: 12. Germline V gene lookup returns CDR1 SGHAT and CDR2 FQNNGV. The CDR3 spans 16 residues. CDR3 residues: CASSSLGGREYNEQFF. CDR3 nucleotides: TGTGCCAGCAGTTCTTTGGGCGGGAGAGAATACAATGAGCAGTTCTTC.

The rearrangement joins TRBV15 to TRBJ2-5, with TRBD1 matching over 7 bases. CDR3 length: 15 amino acids. Trimming took 2 bases from V and 4 from J; bases not matched to a gene: 7. Per the germline V gene, CDR1 is LNHNV and CDR2 is YYDKDF (reference sequence). The CDR3 DNA reads TGTGCCACCAGCAGATCGACAGGGACATCAGAGACCCAGTACTTC. Its translation is CATSRSTGTSETQYF.

The rearrangement joins TRBV6-5 to TRBJ1-4; TRBD1 agrees at 7 bases. Germline-derived CDR1 and CDR2 are MNHEY and SVGAGI. V lost 0 bases and J lost 7; bases outside the gene matches: 5. The CDR3 loop spans 15 amino acids. This CDR3 reads CASSYSPYRGEKLFF. The CDR3 nucleotides read TGTGCCAGCAGTTACTCCCCATACAGGGGTGAAAAACTGTTTTTT.

CDR3 coding DNA: TGTGCCAGCAGCTTAGTGGTCAGGGGATACACAGATACGCAGTATTTT. It encodes CASSLVVRGYTDTQYF. V usage is TRBV7-9 and J usage is TRBJ2-3, with D perhaps matching TRBD1 (6 bases). In germline, CDR1 is SEHNR, CDR2 FQNEAQ (reference sequence). With 1 base removed from V and 2 bases from J, the gap between germline ends came to 13 bases. This CDR3 is built from 16 residues.

The rearrangement joins TRBV2 to TRBJ2-5, with 11 bases aligning to TRBD2. The CDR3 totals 15 residues. Trimming at V came to 8 bases and at J to 2 bases, leaving 7 bases not matched to a gene. The V gene's germline CDR1 is SNHLY and CDR2 FYNNEI. This chain's CDR3 is CASLPGLAAQETQYF. The DNA of the CDR3 is TGTGCCAGCCTTCCGGGACTAGCGGCACAAGAGACCCAGTACTTC.

The chain uses TRBV25-1 and TRBJ2-1; no clear D gene. The V gene lost 7 bases and the J gene lost 7 bases, with 8 bases spanning the gap. Per the germline V gene, CDR1 is MGHDK and CDR2 is SYGVNS. This CDR3 spans 11 amino acids. CDR3 protein: CASNMGNEQFF. The DNA for the CDR3 is TGTGCCAGCAATATGGGGAATGAGCAGTTCTTC.

The chain couples TRBV11-2 to TRBJ2-3; the D is unclear. Trimming took off 2 bases at V and 0 bases at J, with 9 bases between the two ends. CDR1 is SGHAT and CDR2 is FQNNGV in the germline V gene. This CDR3 spans 15 amino acids. CDR3 sequence reads: CASSLWAQSTDTQYF. Here the CDR3 DNA reads TGTGCCAGCAGCTTATGGGCACAAAGCACAGATACGCAGTATTTT.

The chain has TRBV15 and TRBJ2-7; 12 positions match TRBD2. The CDR3 is made up of 17 amino acids. The J segment lost 4 bases and the V segment lost 0 bases, leaving 7 bases of the junction unmatched. Germline-derived CDR1 and CDR2 are LNHNV and YYDKDF (reference sequence). The CDR3 loop is CATSRDGALAGGYEQYF. The CDR3 DNA sequence: TGTGCCACCAGCAGAGATGGAGCGCTAGCGGGAGGGTACGAGCAGTACTTC. The full variable domain, rest sourced from reference TRBV15 and TRBJ2-7, is DAMVIQNPRYQVTQFGKPVTLSCSQTLNHNVMYWYQQKSSQAPKLLFHYYDKDFNNEADTPDNFQSRRPNTSFCFLDIRSPGLGDTAMYLCATSRDGALAGGYEQYFGPGTRLTVT.

For the CDR3, the DNA is TGTGCCAGCAGTACGGGGGGAACTGAAGCTTTCTTT. Its protein product is CASSTGGTEAFF. The chain has TRBV6-5 and TRBJ1-1; TRBD1 might be the D (5 bases). Trimming stripped 5 bases from V and 5 bases from J, with 9 bases between. The CDR3 contains 12 residues. CDR1 is MNHEY and CDR2 is SVGAGI in the germline V gene.

This clone was seen a handful of times. This chain links TRBV4-3 with TRBJ2-7; the match to TRBD1 covers 9 bases. CDR3 size: 14 residues. Germline V lookup: CDR1 LGHNA, CDR2 YSLEER. The ends lost 4 bases at V and 7 bases at J; junction bases unmatched: 8. In DNA form, the CDR3 reads TGCGCCAGCAGCCGGGACAGGGTCCCGTCTGAGCAGTACTTC. It specifies CASSRDRVPSEQYF.

The chain carries TRBV27 and TRBJ2-7; 7 bases are shared with TRBD2. Germline lookup yields CDR1 MNHEY and CDR2 SMNVEV (reference sequence). The CDR3 has 14 amino acids. The junction had 8 bases not matched to a gene; V was cut back by 7 bases and J by 2 bases. CDR3 loop: CASTPRDYPYEQYF. The CDR3 DNA reads as TGTGCCAGCACCCCCCGGGACTACCCCTACGAGCAGTACTTC.

This rearrangement joins TRBV7-6 to TRBJ2-1, with TRBD1 as a possible D gene (6 bases). This CDR3 has 13 residues. Germline loops: CDR1 SGHVS, CDR2 FNYEAQ. V was shortened by 5 bases and J by 7 bases, with 12 bases between the two germline ends. CDR3 in amino acids: CASSQSQGNEQFF. CDR3 nucleotide sequence: TGTGCCAGCAGCCAGAGTCAGGGGAATGAGCAGTTCTTC.

The J gene is TRBJ2-2, the V gene TRBV7-8; D gene ambiguous. The V and J ends lost 4 bases and 0 bases respectively, with 9 bases between them. CDR3 length equals 15 residues. CDR1 is SGHVS and CDR2 is FQNEAQ in the germline V gene. DNA for the CDR3: TGTGCCAGCAGCTCGACATTAGCGAACACCGGGGAGCTGTTTTTT. This translates into CASSSTLANTGELFF.

Turning to this clone: Other DNA sequences from this sample encode an identical CDR3 as well. In nucleotides, the CDR3 is TGTGCCAGCAGCTTAGTTGGTGGGGAGCTGTTTTTT. It translates to CASSLVGGELFF. The rearrangement links TRBV7-9 to TRBJ2-2; D unclear. Trimming shortened V by 1 base and J by 8 bases, and 5 bases separated the two germline ends. The CDR3 is 12 residues long. Per the germline V gene, CDR1 is SEHNR and CDR2 is FQNEAQ (reference sequence). Full variable domain (missing parts from reference TRBV7-9 and TRBJ2-2): DTGVSQNPRHKITKRGQNVTFRCDPISEHNRLYWYRQTLGQGPEFLTYFQNEAQLEKSRLLSDRFSAERPKGSFSTLEIQRTEQGDSAMYLCASSLVGGELFFGEGSRLTVL.

The chain couples TRBV5-1 to TRBJ2-5; TRBD2 matches at 7 bases. V was clipped by 0 bases and J by 6 bases; unmatched bases: 5. Germline lookup yields CDR1 SGHRS and CDR2 YFSETQ. CDR3 size: 14 residues. For the CDR3, the DNA is TGCGCCAGCAGCTTGGTTAGCGGGTTGCAGACCCAGTACTTC. Its translation is CASSLVSGLQTQYF.

The chain recombines TRBV29-1 with TRBJ2-1; possible D gene TRBD2, 5 bases. Germline CDR1 reads SQVTM; CDR2 reads ANQGSEA. The V end lost 7 bases, the J end lost 12 bases, and 31 bases lay between the germline ends. The CDR3 has 16 amino acids. The CDR3 here is CSGRTFLPGVGLSQFF. The CDR3 DNA reads as TGCAGCGGGAGGACTTTTCTGCCCGGCGTCGGATTATCGCAGTTCTTC.

This clone was found once. V gene TRBV5-1 combines with J gene TRBJ1-3; TRBD1 matches at 7 bases. The V segment lost 4 bases and the J segment 1 base; nucleotides outside the gene matches: 5. The V gene's germline CDR1 is SGHRS and CDR2 YFSETQ. The CDR3 totals 15 residues. The CDR3, as DNA: TGCGCCAGCAGCCCCGACAGGGATTCTGGAAACACCATATATTTT. The encoded protein is CASSPDRDSGNTIYF.

This clone was seen only once. The chain couples TRBV4-3 to TRBJ2-2; no definite D call. The germline gives CDR1 LGHNA, CDR2 YSLEER. The CDR3 runs to 15 residues. Trimming stripped 3 bases from V and 1 base from J, with 9 bases between. The CDR3 protein is CASSQSVGNTGELFF. Here the CDR3 DNA reads TGCGCCAGCAGCCAGTCGGTTGGGAACACCGGGGAGCTGTTTTTT.

The chain links TRBV15 to TRBJ2-7; 9 bases align to TRBD1. Trimming at V came to 4 bases and at J to 2 bases, leaving 9 bases not matched to a gene. The germline CDR1 and CDR2 sequences are LNHNV and YYDKDF (reference sequence). There are 16 residues in the CDR3. CDR3 nucleotides: TGTGCCACCAGCAAGGCCGGGACAGGGCTGACCTACGAGCAGTACTTC. Its protein product is CATSKAGTGLTYEQYF.

The chain carries TRBV27 and TRBJ1-2, with a possible D match to TRBD1 (6 bases). The V and J ends lost 5 bases and 7 bases respectively, with 17 bases between them. Germline assignment: CDR1 MNHEY and CDR2 SMNVEV (reference sequence). This CDR3 spans 14 amino acids. The CDR3 here is CASSPRDTIGGYTF. The CDR3 DNA is TGTGCCAGCAGTCCGAGGGACACCATAGGTGGCTACACCTTC.

To note about this clone: The same CDR3 arises from other DNA sequences in this sample as well. The chain has TRBV27 and TRBJ2-7, with D hard to call. Germline V gene data show CDR1 as MNHEY and CDR2 as SMNVEV (reference sequence). Trimming shortened V by 4 bases and J by 0 bases, and 4 bases separated the two germline ends. The CDR3 consists of 12 residues. CDR3 loop: CASSSLSYEQYF. DNA for the CDR3: TGTGCCAGCAGTTCCCTCTCCTACGAGCAGTACTTC.

This clone was recorded at least ten times. This chain connects TRBV7-6 to TRBJ2-1; TRBD1 matches 11 bases. Trimming removed 4 bases from V and 6 bases from J; junction bases left unmatched: 8. CDR3 size: 16 residues. In germline, CDR1 is SGHVS, CDR2 FNYEAQ. The CDR3 sequence: CASSSRTGGFFNEQFF. The CDR3 coding sequence is TGTGCCAGCAGCTCGCGGACAGGGGGCTTTTTCAATGAGCAGTTCTTC.

The rearrangement uses TRBV7-8 and TRBJ2-5, with D perhaps given as TRBD1 or TRBD2 (5 bases each). V lost 3 bases to trimming and J lost 5 bases, with 16 bases between them. Germline V CDR1 and CDR2: SGHVS, FQNEAQ. The CDR3 has 15 amino acids. The CDR3 sequence is CASSLGTGVGETQYF. CDR3 bases: TGTGCCAGCAGCTTGGGGACCGGGGTGGGTGAGACCCAGTACTTC.

The chain joins TRBV4-3 to TRBJ2-1; 8 bases line up with TRBD2. Germline assignment: CDR1 LGHNA and CDR2 YSLEER. Trimming cost V 4 bases and J 3 bases; bases outside gene matches: 8. The CDR3 contains 16 residues. The DNA for the CDR3 is TGCGCCAGCAGCCCCGAGTCACTAGCGGACTACAATGAGCAGTTCTTC. The encoded protein is CASSPESLADYNEQFF.

Details on this clone: One end of the junction does not line up with germline, which may come from a read error. In the same sample, other DNA sequences code for this CDR3. The V gene is TRBV2, the J gene TRBJ2-7, with no clear D. The CDR3 is 12 residues long. Germline lookup yields CDR1 SNHLY and CDR2 FYNNEI. CDR3 DNA: TGTGCCAGCAGGGAAGGCGGAGTCGAGCAGTACTTC. Translating it yields CASREGGVEQYF.

This CDR3 reads CASSSLEAGELFF. The CDR3 DNA reads TGTGCCAGCAGCTCCCTGGAGGCCGGGGAGCTGTTTTTT. The rearrangement uses TRBV5-4 and TRBJ2-2; D possibly corresponds to TRBD2 (5 bases). Trimming left V 3 bases short and J 6 bases short, with 9 bases between. This CDR3 is 13 amino acids long. Looked up from germline, CDR1 is SGHNT and CDR2 is YYREEE (reference sequence). The full variable domain, with the rest looked up from reference TRBV5-4 and TRBJ2-2, is ETGVTQSPTHLIKTRGQQVTLRCSSQSGHNTVSWYQQALGQGPQFIFQYYREEENGRGNFPPRFSGLQFPNYSSELNVNALELDDSALYLCASSSLEAGELFFGEGSRLTVL.